Here is one T cell receptor (beta chain) with its context. The antigen is unknown. This CDR3 contains 15 residues. Trimming shortened V by 4 bases and J by 2 bases, and 11 bases separated the two germline ends. CDR1 is SGHDN and CDR2 is FVKESK in the germline V gene. Profiled with immunoSEQ multiplex PCR; TCRdb holds only in-frame clones, not every one. The table includes 150,000 to 200,000 clones, 88% detected once. This specimen belongs to a study of T cell responses to AZD1222 COVID-19 vaccine. Study-wide points: CD4 TCRs associated with vaccination spanned spike, dominating at 160-218 and 743-854. Vaccination with two AZD1222 doses was followed by a rise in Spike-specific TCR breadth and depth. Females outnumbered males among donors, who were mostly white British; clonal diversity was possibly underestimated. Within unmutated variant regions lay the reported targets of nearly half of spike-specific TCRs.

The gene calls are TRBV14 and TRBJ2-2; the D is unclear. The TCR was taken from an adult in good health. Sequencing was performed on peripheral blood, taken on day 0 of AZD1222 vaccination. The CDR3 DNA is TGTGCCAGCAGCCTTTTCTTAGGCAACACCGGGGAGCTGTTTTTT. It translates to CASSLFLGNTGELFF.